Presented here are 30 T cell receptor beta chains from one specimen sequenced in a study of T cell repertoires in ileal Crohn's disease. The protocol was immunoSEQ multiplex PCR, while the TCRdb copy is restricted to in-frame clones and leaves out a portion. Of 13,000 to 15,000 clones listed, 70% are singletons. The sequenced sample was ileal tissue. The receptors stem from an adult with Crohn's disease.

J is TRBJ2-7 and V is TRBV28; the D call may be TRBD1 or TRBD2 (5 bases each). In germline, CDR1 is MDHEN, CDR2 SYDVKM. The V end was cut by 6 bases, the J end by 4 bases, with 16 bases between. There are 14 residues in the CDR3. CDR3 in amino acids: CASRLGGAKYEQYF. The CDR3 nucleotides are TGTGCCAGCAGACTAGGTGGGGCAAAGTACGAGCAGTACTTC.

V usage is TRBV28 and J usage is TRBJ1-3, with no clear D. CDR1 and CDR2 from the germline V gene are MDHEN and SYDVKM. The CDR3 totals 14 residues. V lost 2 bases and J lost 2, with 7 bases in between. The CDR3 DNA sequence: TGTGCCAGCAGTTTAAGGGCAGCTGGAAACACCATATATTTT. Protein sequence: CASSLRAAGNTIYF.

The rearrangement joins TRBV19 to TRBJ2-5, with D perhaps TRBD1 (5 bases). V gave up 5 bases and J gave up 4 bases, with 14 bases separating them. The CDR3 is 14 amino acids. CDR1 and CDR2 from the germline V gene are LNHDA and SQIVND (reference sequence). The DNA for the CDR3 is TGTGCCAGTAGTCAGGCAGGGTCTGGAGAGACCCAGTACTTC. It is translated as CASSQAGSGETQYF.

The chain has TRBV6-1 and TRBJ2-7, with D perhaps TRBD2 (5 bases). V gave up 1 base and J gave up 4 bases, with 17 bases separating them. The CDR3 extends over 16 amino acids. Germline values: CDR1 MNHNS, CDR2 SASEGT. CDR3 residues: CASSEGPGRRFYEQYF. The CDR3 nucleotides are TGTGCCAGCAGTGAAGGCCCTGGACGGAGGTTTTACGAGCAGTACTTC.

This clone has only a few counts. The chain has TRBV5-1 and TRBJ2-5, with 10 bases fitting TRBD2. Germline V gives CDR1 SGHRS, CDR2 YFSETQ. J gave up 4 bases and V 2 bases, and 8 bases lay outside the gene matches. The CDR3 covers 16 residues. CDR3 DNA: TGCGCCAGCAGCTTATCGCCAGCGGGGGGGCTAGAGACCCAGTACTTC. It encodes CASSLSPAGGLETQYF.

This clone has only a few counts. This chain links TRBV4-1 with TRBJ2-7; either TRBD1 or TRBD2 may supply D (5 bases each). The V gene's germline CDR1 is MGHRA and CDR2 YSYEKL. This CDR3 is built from 15 residues. Trimming took off 0 bases at V and 2 bases at J, with 11 bases between the two ends. The CDR3 coding sequence is TGCGCCAGCAGCCAAGAGTGGGACGGGCCCTACGAGCAGTACTTC. Amino acid sequence: CASSQEWDGPYEQYF.

The rearrangement links TRBV27 to TRBJ1-2; 7 bases agree with TRBD1. This CDR3 has 13 residues. The V segment lost 4 bases and the J segment 8 bases; nucleotides outside the gene matches: 7. CDR1 is MNHEY, CDR2 SMNVEV, per germline (reference sequence). CDR3 residues: CASSSLTGKGYTF. CDR3 sequence (DNA): TGTGCCAGCAGTTCCCTGACAGGGAAGGGCTACACCTTC.

The gene calls are TRBV18 and TRBJ2-1, with 7 nucleotides matching TRBD2. Trimming took 5 bases from V and 0 from J; bases not matched to a gene: 7. The V gene's germline CDR1 is KGHSH and CDR2 LQKENI. The CDR3 is made up of 16 amino acids. CDR3 sequence (DNA): TGTGCCAGCTCATCGTTGGGCGGGAGCTCCTACAATGAGCAGTTCTTC. Translation gives CASSSLGGSSYNEQFF.

The rearrangement uses TRBV19 and TRBJ2-7; possibly TRBD2 for D (6 bases). CDR1 LNHDA and CDR2 SQIVND come from the germline V gene (reference sequence). V was cut by 2 bases and J by 6 bases, with 17 bases left in between. CDR3 length: 15 amino acids. Written as DNA, the CDR3 is TGTGCCAGTAGTATACTACCGGGACTGGGGGGCGAGCAGTACTTC. Its translation: CASSILPGLGGEQYF.

This clone was seen just once. V usage is TRBV5-1 and J usage is TRBJ2-2, with D perhaps matching TRBD2 (6 bases). Germline CDR1 is SGHRS and CDR2 is YFSETQ. The CDR3 runs to 15 residues. The germline V and J ends were trimmed by 0 bases and 4 bases, with 10 bases remaining between them. CDR3 nucleotides: TGCGCCAGCAGCTTGGACGGGAGCGGCACCGGGGAGCTGTTTTTT. Amino acid sequence: CASSLDGSGTGELFF.

This chain joins TRBV5-6 and TRBJ2-5; possibly TRBD2 for D (5 bases). Between the trimmed V and J ends, which lost 4 bases and 4 bases, there was a span of 14 bases. This CDR3 has 14 residues. Germline loops: CDR1 SGHDT, CDR2 YYEEEE. The CDR3 region is CASSRVGEGETQYF. The CDR3, as DNA: TGTGCCAGCAGCCGAGTGGGCGAGGGAGAGACCCAGTACTTC.

The V call is TRBV6-6, the J call TRBJ1-4; D is unclear. The V gene's germline CDR1 is MNHNY and CDR2 SVGAGI (reference sequence). This CDR3 is built from 11 residues. The germline V and J ends were trimmed by 8 bases and 10 bases, with 11 bases remaining between them. CDR3 protein: CASSASGKLFF. The CDR3 nucleotides read TGTGCCAGCTCGGCGTCTGGAAAACTGTTTTTT.

The V gene is TRBV4-1, the J gene TRBJ1-4; 9 positions agree with TRBD1. This CDR3 has 14 residues. V lost 4 bases and J lost 5; bases outside the gene matches: 2. Germline V gene data show CDR1 as MGHRA and CDR2 as YSYEKL. As DNA, the CDR3 is TGCGCCAGCAGCCGGGACAGGGCAAATGAAAAACTGTTTTTT. Its translation is CASSRDRANEKLFF.

J is TRBJ2-2 and V is TRBV11-2, with 8 bases matching TRBD1. V lost 7 bases and J lost 6; bases outside the gene matches: 10. The CDR3 runs to 15 residues. Germline V CDR1 and CDR2: SGHAT, FQNNGV. The CDR3 DNA follows: TGTGCCAGCACACCAGGGGGCGAGAGACCCGGGGAGCTGTTTTTT. Translating it yields CASTPGGERPGELFF.

The rearrangement links TRBV21-1 to TRBJ1-1; the table's D call, TRBD1, was not checked against the DNA. TRBV21-1 is tagged as a pseudogene. The CDR3 spans 24 residues. The CDR3 nucleotides are TGTGCCAGCAGCAAAGAAGGTCGAACAGGGGGCGAAACCCGTGTCCAGGCACTGGGCACTGAAGCTTTCTTT. Translating it yields CASSKEGRTGGETRVQALGTEAFF.

The V gene is TRBV5-1, the J gene TRBJ2-3; 7 bases match TRBD1. The length of the CDR3 is 15 residues. V was clipped by 4 bases and J by 4 bases; unmatched bases: 9. Germline V gene lookup returns CDR1 SGHRS and CDR2 YFSETQ. The CDR3 here is CASSKGAQGADTQYF. The CDR3 DNA follows: TGCGCCAGCAGCAAGGGGGCCCAAGGTGCAGATACGCAGTATTTT.

The chain uses TRBV18 and TRBJ2-2, with TRBD1 matching 9 bases. V dropped 6 bases and J dropped 6; count of bases not matched to a gene: 11. CDR1 and CDR2 (germline): KGHSH, LQKENI. The length of the CDR3 is 16 residues. The CDR3 bases are TGTGCCAGCTCTCTCAAAGGGACAGGGATCGCCGGGGAGCTGTTTTTT. It codes for CASSLKGTGIAGELFF. Full variable domain (remainder filled in from reference TRBV18 and TRBJ2-2): NAGVMQNPRHLVRRRGQEARLRCSPMKGHSHVYWYRQLPEEGLKFMVYLQKENIIDESGMPKERFSAEFPKEGPSILRIQQVVRGDSAAYFCASSLKGTGIAGELFFGEGSRLTVL.

The rearrangement joins TRBV7-9 to TRBJ2-3; tentatively, D is TRBD2 (5 bases). Trimming cost V 1 base and J 2 bases, with 7 bases left between them. The CDR3 runs to 14 residues. Germline CDR1 is SEHNR and CDR2 is FQNEAQ (reference sequence). The DNA of the CDR3 is TGTGCCAGCAGCTTAGGAGGGCACACAGATACGCAGTATTTT. This encodes CASSLGGHTDTQYF.

V is TRBV2 and J is TRBJ2-5, with 15 bases lining up with TRBD2. The CDR3 contains 17 residues. CDR1 is SNHLY, CDR2 FYNNEI, per germline. V gave up 7 bases and J gave up 6 bases; unmatched junction bases: 12. The CDR3 region has the DNA TGTGCCAGCACCGAAAGGACTAGCGGGGGGGCCGTGAAGACCCAGTACTTC. Its protein product is CASTERTSGGAVKTQYF. The whole variable domain, remainder taken from reference TRBV2 and TRBJ2-5, is EPEVTQTPSHQVTQMGQEVILRCVPISNHLYFYWYRQILGQKVEFLVSFYNNEISEKSEIFDDQFSVERPDGSNFTLKIRSTKLEDSAMYFCASTERTSGGAVKTQYFGPGTRLLVL.

The chain combines TRBV7-3 with TRBJ1-3; no definite D call. The germline V and J ends were trimmed by 6 bases and 3 bases, with 6 bases remaining between them. The CDR3 has 12 amino acids. The germline V gene encodes CDR1 SGHTA and CDR2 FQGTGA. The CDR3, as DNA: TGTGCCAGCAGTGGGGTTGGAAACACCATATATTTT. It encodes CASSGVGNTIYF.

The CDR3 here is CSVETLAGGPPTGELFF. The CDR3 DNA reads TGCAGCGTTGAAACCCTAGCGGGGGGGCCACCCACCGGGGAGCTGTTTTTT. This chain connects TRBV29-1 to TRBJ2-2; 12 bases are shared with TRBD2. The germline CDR1 and CDR2 sequences are SQVTM and ANQGSEA. J lost 4 bases, V lost 2 bases, and 8 bases had no gene match. The CDR3 loop spans 17 amino acids.

This clone has more than one count but fewer than ten. The chain couples TRBV19 to TRBJ2-1, with 8 bases aligning to TRBD1. Germline CDR1 and CDR2: LNHDA and SQIVND (reference sequence). Trimming at V came to 5 bases and at J to 8 bases, leaving 14 bases not matched to a gene. This CDR3 has 16 residues. In DNA form, the CDR3 reads TGTGCCAGTAGTGCGAATCAGGGGGCGTTTTTCGATGAGCAGTTCTTC. This sequence encodes CASSANQGAFFDEQFF.

This chain connects TRBV20-1 to TRBJ1-2, with TRBD1 identical over 7 bases. Germline assignment: CDR1 DFQATT and CDR2 SNEGSKA (reference sequence). The CDR3 runs 11 residues. CDR3 protein: CRPSGTDGYTF. The CDR3 DNA reads as TGCAGACCTTCCGGGACAGATGGCTACACCTTC.

The chain has TRBV12-5 and TRBJ1-1; 8 bases match TRBD1. There are 16 residues in the CDR3. CDR1 LGHNT and CDR2 FRNRAP come from the germline V gene. Trimming cost V 1 base and J 0 bases; bases outside gene matches: 4. CDR3 loop: CASGLGQGFMNTEAFF. DNA of the CDR3: TGTGCTAGTGGTTTGGGACAGGGGTTTATGAACACTGAAGCTTTCTTT.

The chain couples TRBV28 to TRBJ1-2; no clear D gene. V shed 3 bases and J shed 5 bases, with 16 bases lying between them. This CDR3 spans 15 amino acids. Germline values: CDR1 MDHEN, CDR2 SYDVKM. DNA for the CDR3: TGTGCCAGCAGTTTTCCGGGCAGAACTCCTTATGGCTACACCTTC. This codes for CASSFPGRTPYGYTF.

The chain has TRBV28 and TRBJ1-5; maybe TRBD1 (5 bases). Germline CDR1 is MDHEN and CDR2 is SYDVKM. V lost 7 bases to trimming and J lost 6 bases, with 19 bases between them. CDR3 length: 15 amino acids. CDR3 region: CASTAGTYRGQPQHF. The CDR3 DNA sequence: TGTGCCAGCACCGCAGGGACCTATCGCGGTCAGCCCCAGCATTTT.

The rearrangement uses TRBV6-5 and TRBJ2-7, with 12 bases that match TRBD1. V shed 4 bases, J shed 6 bases, and the junction held 7 bases outside the gene matches. The CDR3 covers 15 residues. Looked up from germline, CDR1 is MNHEY and CDR2 is SVGAGI. The CDR3 spells CASSSPGQGAREQYF. As DNA, the CDR3 is TGTGCCAGCAGTTCCCCGGGACAGGGGGCTCGCGAGCAGTACTTC.

The chain has TRBV9 and TRBJ1-3; no clear D gene. Germline-derived CDR1 and CDR2 are SGDLS and YYNGEE. CDR3 length equals 13 residues. V was cut by 4 bases and J by 4 bases, with 9 bases left in between. The CDR3 DNA reads TGTGCCAGCAGCCGAAACGTCGGAAACACCATATATTTT. It specifies CASSRNVGNTIYF. Full variable domain (missing parts from reference TRBV9 and TRBJ1-3): DSGVTQTPKHLITATGQRVTLRCSPRSGDLSVYWYQQSLDQGLQFLIQYYNGEERAKGNILERFSAQQFPDLHSELNLSSLELGDSALYFCASSRNVGNTIYFGEGSWLTVV.

This clone appeared a few times. The genes are TRBV28 and TRBJ1-1, with D unresolved. Germline CDR1 reads MDHEN; CDR2 reads SYDVKM. This CDR3 contains 12 residues. Here the CDR3 DNA reads TGTGTCTCGTCCGGGTACTTGGGTGAAGCTTTCTTT. Its protein is CVSSGYLGEAFF.

The chain carries TRBV6-1 and TRBJ1-6; weak D call: TRBD1 (5 bases). Germline V gene lookup returns CDR1 MNHNS and CDR2 SASEGT. The CDR3 totals 13 residues. CDR3 loop: CAISGGVDSPLHF. The CDR3 DNA follows: TGTGCGATCAGTGGGGGAGTTGATTCACCCCTCCACTTT.